This T cell receptor beta chain was recorded in a study of post-analysis software for immune sequencing data. General study results and limits: Included in a set of a few TRBV segments more frequent in patients than controls were TRBV5-6, TRBV5-1 and TRBV20-1. Under the F measure, samples that were prepared in one batch clustered strongly together.

The authors incorporated unique molecular identifiers into the TCR beta cDNA libraries. TCRdb recomputed calls from the PCR reads with MiXCR, one row per CDR3 protein. The table includes roughly 400,000 distinct CDR3 sequences, approximately 39% detected once. With regard to this clonotype: Its matching antigen is unknown. One end of the junction varies from germline; a read error may be responsible.

Germline V gene sequence: CDR1 MNHEY, CDR2 SMNVEV (reference sequence). There are 13 residues in the CDR3. This TCR was sampled from a girl aged 2-15 years with multiple sclerosis. The chain recombines TRBV27 with TRBJ2-5; tentatively, D is TRBD1 (6 bases). The DNA matches TRBJ2-7 better at its end, which makes the J call doubtful. Input material: blood. CDR3 in amino acids: CVSSPGQQYEQYF. DNA for the CDR3: TGTGTCAGCAGTCCAGGACAGCAATACGAGCAGTACTTC.